The 31 T cell receptor beta chains given below trace back to one sample, sequenced in a study of vaccination and CD4 T cells after COVID-19. Cultured CD4+ T cell DNA underwent sequencing with the Oncomine TCR Beta short-read assay. Researchers extracted genomic DNA from CD4+ T cells that had been cultured. TCRdb re-derived calls from the PCR reads in MiXCR, one entry per CDR3 protein. The sample records under 7,500 distinct CDR3 sequences, about a third being singletons. The treatment denotes: roughly 10-day PBMC culture with coronavirus spike peptide pools or control peptides (ViraFEST assay). Prior to the COVID-19 pandemic (2011-2018), the unexposed donor's CD4+ T cells were collected. No antigens are known for them. Sequencing was carried out using CD4+ T cells from blood, cultured in vitro. The source of these receptors is a human donor in good health.

This chain links TRBV28 with TRBJ2-3; TRBD1 agrees at 7 bases. The CDR3 loop spans 15 amino acids. The germline gives CDR1 MDHEN, CDR2 SYDVKM. V dropped 7 bases and J dropped 2; count of bases not matched to a gene: 9. CDR3 region: CASTLGGQNTDTQYF. CDR3 DNA: TGTGCCAGCACCTTAGGGGGACAGAACACAGATACGCAGTATTTT. The whole variable domain, remainder taken from reference TRBV28 and TRBJ2-3, is DVKVTQSSRYLVKRTGEKVFLECVQDMDHENMFWYRQDPGLGLRLIYFSYDVKMKEKGDIPEGYSVSREKKERFSLILESASTNQTSMYLCASTLGGQNTDTQYFGPGTRLTVL.

The CDR3 region is CSAVLQTIGQFF. CDR3 nucleotide sequence: TGCAGCGCCGTCCTTCAGACGATTGGGCAGTTCTTC. V and J are TRBV29-1 and TRBJ2-1; D not resolved. CDR1 and CDR2 from the germline V gene are SQVTM and ANQGSEA. The CDR3 is 12 amino acids. V lost 7 bases to trimming and J lost 12 bases, with 19 bases between them.

V is TRBV12-3 or TRBV12-4 and J is TRBJ1-5; 8 bases align to TRBD1. The ends lost 3 bases at V and 6 bases at J; junction bases unmatched: 4. The CDR3 totals 14 residues. The DNA for the CDR3 is TGTGCCAGCAGTTTGCAGGGGGCGGTTCAGCCCCAGCATTTT. Protein product: CASSLQGAVQPQHF.

This clonotype turned up a few times. V is TRBV20-1 and J is TRBJ1-5, with D tentatively TRBD1 (5 bases). Germline V gene sequence: CDR1 DFQATT, CDR2 SNEGSKA (reference sequence). V gave up 7 bases and J gave up 1 base, with 23 bases separating them. The CDR3 sequence is 17 residues long. CDR3 nucleotide sequence: TGCAGTGTCCCCAAACGGGCAGGGTGGTTGAGCAATCAGCCCCAGCATTTT. This sequence encodes CSVPKRAGWLSNQPQHF.

The chain links TRBV6-4 to TRBJ2-1; D remains ambiguous. The CDR3 consists of 12 residues. The germline V gene encodes CDR1 MRHNA and CDR2 SNTAGT. Trimming shortened V by 2 bases and J by 4 bases, and 3 bases separated the two germline ends. CDR3 loop: CASSDRYNEQFF. The CDR3 DNA follows: TGTGCCAGCAGTGACAGGTACAATGAGCAGTTCTTC.

This chain uses TRBV6-2 or TRBV6-3 with TRBJ2-7; 10 nucleotides line up with TRBD2. Per germline, CDR1 MNHEY and CDR2 SVGEGT. V gave up 8 bases and J gave up 5 bases; unmatched junction bases: 18. The CDR3 length is 17 residues. For the CDR3, the DNA is TGTGCCAGCCTCCCATGGGGCGCTAGCGGGAGTTACGACGAGCAGTACTTC. This encodes CASLPWGASGSYDEQYF.

Within the sample, this clonotype is medium-sized (0.01 to 0.1%). This chain joins TRBV27 and TRBJ2-5; the match to TRBD1 covers 9 bases. The CDR3 is 13 amino acids. V lost 6 bases, J lost 5 bases, and 4 bases stayed unmatched. The germline V gene has CDR1 MNHEY and CDR2 SMNVEV (reference sequence). DNA of the CDR3: TGTGCCAGCAGCCACAGGGGGCAGGAGACCCAGTACTTC. Translation: CASSHRGQETQYF.

This chain uses TRBV4-3 with TRBJ2-3, with 16 bases identical to TRBD2. J was trimmed by 3 bases and V by 1 base; bases with no gene match: 4. The CDR3 is 18 residues long. Germline lookup yields CDR1 LGHNA and CDR2 YSLEER. The CDR3 sequence: CASSQGGGLAGGTDTQYF. CDR3 nucleotide sequence: TGCGCCAGCAGCCAAGGGGGGGGACTAGCGGGGGGGACAGATACGCAGTATTTT.

This clonotype showed up just once. The chain couples TRBV5-1 to TRBJ1-6; 8 nucleotides line up with TRBD1. The germline CDR1 and CDR2 sequences are SGHRS and YFSETQ. V was clipped by 2 bases and J by 5 bases; unmatched bases: 6. This CDR3 is built from 16 residues. CDR3 residues: CASSLGSGQDNSPLHF. The CDR3 region has the DNA TGCGCCAGCAGCTTAGGCTCGGGACAGGATAATTCACCCCTCCACTTT.

The chain joins TRBV15 to TRBJ2-1; TRBD2 aligns across 13 bases. CDR3 length equals 16 residues. V shed 5 bases, J shed 3 bases, and the junction held 4 bases outside the gene matches. Germline assignment: CDR1 LNHNV and CDR2 YYDKDF (reference sequence). CDR3 amino acids: CATSSRLAGGYNEQFF. In DNA form, the CDR3 reads TGTGCCACCAGCTCCCGACTAGCGGGAGGCTACAATGAGCAGTTCTTC. Full variable domain (outside the CDR3, taken from reference TRBV15 and TRBJ2-1): DAMVIQNPRYQVTQFGKPVTLSCSQTLNHNVMYWYQQKSSQAPKLLFHYYDKDFNNEADTPDNFQSRRPNTSFCFLDIRSPGLGDTAMYLCATSSRLAGGYNEQFFGPGTRLTVL.

This chain connects TRBV15 to TRBJ2-1; no clear D gene. The germline V gene has CDR1 LNHNV and CDR2 YYDKDF (reference sequence). V shed 0 bases and J shed 9 bases, with 6 bases lying between them. This CDR3 has 12 amino acids. The CDR3 nucleotides read TGTGCCACCAGCAGAGATAATGGTGAGCAGTTCTTC. Translated: CATSRDNGEQFF.

This chain connects TRBV6-1 to TRBJ2-5; TRBD2 agrees at 7 bases. CDR3 length equals 15 residues. Germline V gene lookup returns CDR1 MNHNS and CDR2 SASEGT. V was pared by 8 bases and J by 5 bases, with 14 bases of the junction left unmatched. In DNA, the CDR3 is TGTGCCAGCGACTCTAGGTCTGCGGGAGCTGAGACCCAGTACTTC. It specifies CASDSRSAGAETQYF.

This clonotype was seen only a few times. The chain is built from TRBV6-1 and TRBJ1-1; D is ambiguous. The CDR3 runs to 13 residues. Germline CDR1 is MNHNS and CDR2 is SASEGT. The ends were cut back, 8 bases at V and 9 bases at J, with 19 bases in the middle. The CDR3 DNA follows: TGTGCCAGCTACCCTAGGCACACTGAAAAAGCTTTCTTT. It codes for CASYPRHTEKAFF.

The chain couples TRBV20-1 to TRBJ2-5, with 14 bases that match TRBD2. Per the germline V gene, CDR1 is DFQATT and CDR2 is SNEGSKA (reference sequence). The CDR3 length is 15 residues. V lost 1 base to trimming and J lost 5 bases; unmatched junction nucleotides: 3. In DNA form, the CDR3 reads TGCAGTGCTAGAGGGACTAGCGGGAGGCCCGAGACCCAGTACTTC. Translating it yields CSARGTSGRPETQYF.

This chain's CDR3 is CASSVFTGTDYEQYF. CDR3 sequence (DNA): TGTGCCAGCAGCGTCTTTACCGGGACAGACTACGAGCAGTACTTC. The chain carries TRBV5-4 and TRBJ2-7; 7 bases are a match to TRBD1. The CDR3 is 15 residues long. Germline CDR1 and CDR2: SGHNT and YYREEE (reference sequence). The J segment lost 3 bases and the V segment lost 4 bases, leaving 10 bases of the junction unmatched.

The sample holds a few counts of this clonotype. CDR3 residues: CASSYSWGPYEQYF. CDR3 in DNA: TGCGCCAGCAGCTATTCGTGGGGGCCCTACGAGCAGTACTTC. The chain carries TRBV5-1 and TRBJ2-7; D may be TRBD1 (6 bases). The CDR3 spans 14 residues. Germline V lookup: CDR1 SGHRS, CDR2 YFSETQ. V lost 3 bases and J 2 bases, leaving 12 bases between the germline ends.

This clonotype was picked up a small number of times. CDR3 region: CASSLLPPTGTEAFF. For the CDR3, the DNA is TGTGCCAGCAGCTTACTCCCCCCGACTGGGACTGAAGCTTTCTTT. The V call is TRBV7-2, the J call TRBJ1-1; no clear D. The germline CDR1 and CDR2 sequences are SGHTA and FQGNSA. The CDR3 extends over 15 amino acids. V shed 2 bases and J shed 5 bases, with 15 bases lying between them.

The rearrangement links TRBV6-1 to TRBJ1-6; D gene unclear. Deletions cut 6 bases from V and 8 bases from J, with 17 bases between. Germline CDR1 MNHNS, CDR2 SASEGT. The CDR3 consists of 15 residues. CDR3 region: CASRRDGLGDSPLHF. The CDR3 bases are TGTGCCAGCAGGCGCGACGGATTGGGAGATTCACCCCTCCACTTT.

The genes are TRBV7-9 and TRBJ1-3; D gene uncertain. Germline V lookup: CDR1 SEHNR, CDR2 FQNEAQ (reference sequence). Trimming left V 2 bases short and J 1 base short, with 9 bases between. CDR3 length: 15 residues. Written as DNA, the CDR3 is TGTGCCAGCAGCTTAAGCGGTATGTCTGGAAACACCATATATTTT. Protein product: CASSLSGMSGNTIYF.

The chain uses TRBV12-3 or TRBV12-4 and TRBJ1-1; TRBD1 matches at 7 bases. V gave up 5 bases and J gave up 9 bases; unmatched junction bases: 6. The CDR3 loop spans 12 amino acids. The CDR3 DNA reads TGTGCCAGCAGTGACAGGGTCAGCCAAGCTTTCTTT. It yields the protein CASSDRVSQAFF.

This clonotype is deemed medium-sized. The genes are TRBV6-5 and TRBJ1-6; maybe TRBD1 (6 bases). The V end was cut by 0 bases, the J end by 7 bases, with 16 bases between. Germline CDR1 MNHEY, CDR2 SVGAGI. The length of the CDR3 is 17 residues. CDR3 in amino acids: CASSYSAWTASNSPLHF. The CDR3 nucleotides read TGTGCCAGCAGTTACTCAGCATGGACAGCTTCCAATTCACCCCTCCACTTT.

This rearrangement joins TRBV24-1 to TRBJ2-2; D might be TRBD1 (6 bases). The CDR3 covers 15 residues. Germline V gene data show CDR1 as KGHDR and CDR2 as SFDVKD. Trimming removed 4 bases at V and 5 bases at J, with 13 bases between. CDR3 sequence: CATSEPGTKTGELFF. Written as DNA, the CDR3 is TGTGCCACCAGTGAACCCGGGACAAAAACCGGGGAGCTGTTTTTT.

The CDR3 region has the DNA TGTGCCAGCAGCACTGAGGACAGGGTGAGAGAGACCCAGTACTTC. Translation: CASSTEDRVRETQYF. V and J are TRBV21-1 and TRBJ2-5; TRBD1 reflects the table's D call only, with no check against the DNA. TRBV21-1 is a known pseudogene. The CDR3 contains 15 residues.

This clonotype was observed a few times. The CDR3 nucleotides are TGTGCCAGCAGCTCCGACTACTACGAGCAGTACTTC. This encodes CASSSDYYEQYF. The rearrangement links TRBV7-2 to TRBJ2-7; TRBD2 might be the D (5 bases). This CDR3 is built from 12 residues. V lost 4 bases to trimming and J lost 3 bases, with 7 bases between them. Germline lookup yields CDR1 SGHTA and CDR2 FQGNSA.

J is TRBJ1-4 and V is TRBV20-1; D unresolved. Per the germline V gene, CDR1 is DFQATT and CDR2 is SNEGSKA (reference sequence). V gave up 7 bases and J gave up 3 bases, with 15 bases separating them. CDR3 length: 14 residues. DNA of the CDR3: TGCAGTGTCACAGTGACGGGTCCTAATGAAAAACTGTTTTTT. Translating it yields CSVTVTGPNEKLFF.

There are a few counts of this clonotype. The gene calls are TRBV6-1 and TRBJ2-7, with 7 bases lining up with TRBD2. The CDR3 spans 15 residues. Trimming cost V 6 bases and J 5 bases; bases outside gene matches: 13. CDR1 is MNHNS and CDR2 is SASEGT in the germline V gene. In DNA form, the CDR3 reads TGTGCCAGCAGCTTAAGCGGCGGGAGTACGAACGAGCAGTACTTC. Residues: CASSLSGGSTNEQYF.

This clonotype is medium-sized within its sample. The rearrangement uses TRBV15 and TRBJ2-3; TRBD2 aligns across 11 bases. Per the germline V gene, CDR1 is LNHNV and CDR2 is YYDKDF (reference sequence). CDR3 length: 16 residues. Trimming at V came to 3 bases and at J to 4 bases, leaving 6 bases not matched to a gene. This CDR3 is CATSSGLAGRSDTQYF. The CDR3 region has the DNA TGTGCCACCAGCAGCGGACTAGCGGGTCGATCAGATACGCAGTATTTT.

The chain links TRBV30 to TRBJ1-1; no firm D call. V was trimmed by 0 bases and J by 7 bases, leaving 6 bases between them. CDR3 length: 11 amino acids. CDR1 GTSNPN and CDR2 SVGIG come from the germline V gene (reference sequence). In DNA form, the CDR3 reads TGTGCCTGGAGTGTCCGGATTGAAGCTTTCTTT. It yields the protein CAWSVRIEAFF.

Only a few counts were recorded for this clonotype. The V gene is TRBV28, the J gene TRBJ2-3, with 9 nucleotides matching TRBD1. This CDR3 is built from 18 residues. With 2 bases clipped from V and 0 bases from J, the junction kept 9 bases outside the gene matches. Germline V gene data show CDR1 as MDHEN and CDR2 as SYDVKM. The CDR3 sequence: CASSLPGQGYVSTDTQYF. CDR3 in DNA: TGTGCCAGCAGTTTACCGGGACAGGGATATGTTAGCACAGATACGCAGTATTTT.

The V and J genes are TRBV24-1 and TRBJ2-1, with a weak D call TRBD1 (6 bases). The ends were cut back, 4 bases at V and 7 bases at J, with 13 bases in the middle. Germline CDR1 KGHDR, CDR2 SFDVKD. This CDR3 contains 14 residues. CDR3 DNA sequence: TGTGCCACCAGTGACGTAACAGGGTTAAATGAGCAGTTCTTC. Its protein is CATSDVTGLNEQFF.

In this sample, this clonotype turned up a few times. This chain joins TRBV27 and TRBJ2-3; 10 positions agree with TRBD2. Per germline, CDR1 MNHEY and CDR2 SMNVEV (reference sequence). After removal of 2 bases from V and 1 base from J, the junction contained 3 bases not matched to a gene. This CDR3 contains 16 residues. Written as DNA, the CDR3 is TGTGCCAGCAGTTTAACTAGCGGGATCGGCACAGATACGCAGTATTTT. It specifies CASSLTSGIGTDTQYF.